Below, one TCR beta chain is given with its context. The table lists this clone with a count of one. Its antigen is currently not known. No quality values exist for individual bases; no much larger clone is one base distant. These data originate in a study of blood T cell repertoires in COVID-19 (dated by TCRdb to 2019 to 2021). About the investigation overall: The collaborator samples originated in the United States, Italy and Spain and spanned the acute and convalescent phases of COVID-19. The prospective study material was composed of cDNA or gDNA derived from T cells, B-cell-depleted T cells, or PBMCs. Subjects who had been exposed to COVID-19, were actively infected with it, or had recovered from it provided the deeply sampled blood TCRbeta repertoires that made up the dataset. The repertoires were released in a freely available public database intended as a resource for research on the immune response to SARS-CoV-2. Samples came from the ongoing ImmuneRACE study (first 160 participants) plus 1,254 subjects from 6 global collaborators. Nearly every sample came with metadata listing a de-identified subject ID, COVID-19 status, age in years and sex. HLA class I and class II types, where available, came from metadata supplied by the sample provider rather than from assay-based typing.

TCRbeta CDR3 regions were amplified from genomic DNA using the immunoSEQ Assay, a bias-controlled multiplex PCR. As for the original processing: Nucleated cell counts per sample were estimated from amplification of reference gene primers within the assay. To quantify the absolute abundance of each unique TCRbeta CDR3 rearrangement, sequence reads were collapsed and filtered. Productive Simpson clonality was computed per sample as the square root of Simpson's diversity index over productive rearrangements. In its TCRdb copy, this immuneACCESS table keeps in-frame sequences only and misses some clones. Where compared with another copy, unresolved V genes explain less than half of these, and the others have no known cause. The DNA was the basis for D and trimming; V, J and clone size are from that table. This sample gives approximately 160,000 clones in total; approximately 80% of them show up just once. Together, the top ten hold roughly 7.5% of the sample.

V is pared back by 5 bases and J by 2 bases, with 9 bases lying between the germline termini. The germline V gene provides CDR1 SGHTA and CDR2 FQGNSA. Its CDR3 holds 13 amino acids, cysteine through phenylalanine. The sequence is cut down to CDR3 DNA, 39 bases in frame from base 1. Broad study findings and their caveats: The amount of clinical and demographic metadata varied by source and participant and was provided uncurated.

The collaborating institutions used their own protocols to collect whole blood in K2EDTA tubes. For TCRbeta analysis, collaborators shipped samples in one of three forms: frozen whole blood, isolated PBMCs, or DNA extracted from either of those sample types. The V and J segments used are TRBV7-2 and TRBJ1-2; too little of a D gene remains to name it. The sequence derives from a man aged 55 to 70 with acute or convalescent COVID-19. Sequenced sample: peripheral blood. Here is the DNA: TGTGCCAGCAGCCCCAACTCGAACTATGGCTACACCTTC. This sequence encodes CASSPNSNYGYTF. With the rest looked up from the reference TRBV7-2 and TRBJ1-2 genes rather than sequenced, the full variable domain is GAGVSQSPSNKVTEKGKDVELRCDPISGHTALYWYRQSLGQGLEFLIYFQGNSAPDKSGLPSDRFSAERTGGSVSTLTIQRTQQEDSAVYLCASSPNSNYGYTFGSGTRLTVV.